Listed here are 12 T cell receptor beta chains from one sample, sequenced in a study of vaccination effects on CD4 cells after COVID-19. Culture proceeded for more than 8 days, and CD4+ T cells were then isolated. Subjects were given two BNT162b2 or mRNA-1273 vaccine doses. These receptors' targets are unknown. Profiling relied on immunoSEQ multiplex PCR, and the TCRdb table lists in-frame clones only, not all of them. The table records 42,000 or so clones, over 60% of them present only once. This material consisted of CD4+ T cells from PBMCs cultured without peptide, taken after COVID-19 vaccination. Receptors originate from a human donor who received a COVID-19 vaccine.

The chain employs TRBV27 and TRBJ2-7; 8 nucleotides line up with TRBD2. Germline V gene sequence: CDR1 MNHEY, CDR2 SMNVEV (reference sequence). Trimming at V came to 5 bases and at J to 1 base, leaving 10 bases not matched to a gene. This CDR3 comprises 16 residues. The CDR3 region has the DNA TGTGCCAGCAGTCCCAGGGTTAGCGGGGAATCCTACGAGCAGTACTTC. Translated: CASSPRVSGESYEQYF.

This clone was counted once. This chain connects TRBV10-1 to TRBJ1-5; 8 bases are a match to TRBD1. The V and J ends lost 0 bases and 0 bases, in that order; junction bases with no gene match: 16. The germline V gene has CDR1 WNHNN and CDR2 SYGVQD (reference sequence). This CDR3 contains 21 residues. The CDR3, as DNA: TGCGCCAGCAGTGAGTCGAGACGGGACAGGTCTAGCCCGTATAGCAATCAGCCCCAGCATTTT. It is translated as CASSESRRDRSSPYSNQPQHF.

This clone occurred once. V is TRBV2 and J is TRBJ2-3; D uncertain. V was shortened by 4 bases and J by 2 bases, with 13 bases between the two germline ends. The CDR3 extends over 15 amino acids. Germline V gives CDR1 SNHLY, CDR2 FYNNEI. CDR3 protein: CASSVGTSPTDTQYF. The CDR3 region has the DNA TGTGCCAGCAGTGTCGGCACCTCACCCACAGATACGCAGTATTTT.

The chain uses TRBV10-1 and TRBJ2-1, with 8 bases that match TRBD2. Germline CDR1 reads WNHNN; CDR2 reads SYGVQD (reference sequence). The CDR3 length is 14 residues. The junction had 6 bases not matched to a gene; V was cut back by 4 bases and J by 7 bases. This CDR3 is CASSGGGRINEQFF. The CDR3 DNA reads as TGCGCCAGCAGTGGCGGGGGGCGCATTAATGAGCAGTTCTTC.

This clone has a handful of counts. The chain recombines TRBV10-1 with TRBJ1-6; D unclear. The CDR3 loop spans 13 amino acids. V was trimmed by 2 bases and J by 8 bases, leaving 7 bases between them. Per germline, CDR1 WNHNN and CDR2 SYGVQD (reference sequence). This CDR3 is CASSEATDSPLHF. CDR3 nucleotide sequence: TGCGCCAGCAGTGAGGCCACCGATTCACCCCTCCACTTT.

The chain carries TRBV5-4 and TRBJ2-7; D is perhaps TRBD1 (5 bases). This CDR3 is 14 amino acids long. V was clipped by 6 bases and J by 3 bases, with 16 bases between them. The germline V gene encodes CDR1 SGHNT and CDR2 YYREEE (reference sequence). CDR3 bases: TGTGCCAGCACCGTAAAAGGGGTGAACTACGAGCAGTACTTC. Translating it yields CASTVKGVNYEQYF.

This clone has more than one count but fewer than ten. V gene TRBV6-5 combines with J gene TRBJ2-7; 9 nucleotides match TRBD2. V trimming: 4 bases; J trimming: 2 bases; junction bases outside the gene matches: 6. CDR1 MNHEY and CDR2 SVGAGI come from the germline V gene. The CDR3 sequence is 15 residues long. This CDR3 is CASSLGLAGTYEQYF. The CDR3 DNA sequence: TGTGCCAGCAGTTTAGGGCTAGCGGGAACCTACGAGCAGTACTTC.

This clone was seen a handful of times. The V gene is TRBV3-1 (or the pseudogene TRBV3-2), the J gene TRBJ1-1; a possible D gene is TRBD1 (6 bases). This CDR3 is built from 14 residues. Germline V gene sequence: CDR1 LGHDT, CDR2 YNNKEL (reference sequence). The germline V and J ends were trimmed by 4 bases and 2 bases, with 11 bases remaining between them. CDR3 DNA: TGTGCCAGCAGCCCCCCCGGGGGCAACACTGAAGCTTTCTTT. Encoded protein: CASSPPGGNTEAFF.

V and J are TRBV5-6 and TRBJ2-5; 8 bases are shared with TRBD1. The CDR3 runs 15 residues. J gave up 7 bases and V 4 bases, and 12 bases lay outside the gene matches. Germline V gene sequence: CDR1 SGHDT, CDR2 YYEEEE. CDR3 sequence: CASSGGQVILGTQYF. CDR3 DNA sequence: TGTGCCAGCAGCGGGGGACAGGTCATTTTGGGGACCCAGTACTTC.

The chain links TRBV6-5 to TRBJ2-3; TRBD1 matches at 9 bases. The germline V gene has CDR1 MNHEY and CDR2 SVGAGI. V gave up 4 bases and J gave up 3 bases; unmatched junction bases: 8. CDR3 length: 16 residues. Here the CDR3 DNA reads TGTGCCAGCAGTTTTAACCGAGACAGGGGGACAGATACGCAGTATTTT. This translates into CASSFNRDRGTDTQYF.

A note on this clone: At one boundary the junction diverges from the germline segment, which might be a read error. This chain joins TRBV6-5 and TRBJ1-4; no definite D call. The length of the CDR3 is 13 residues. CDR1 is MNHEY, CDR2 SVGAGI, per germline. CDR3 in DNA: TGTGCCAGCATTTACGCGGCTAATGAAAAACTGTTTTTT. Translating it yields CASIYAANEKLFF.

This chain links TRBV3-1 (or the pseudogene TRBV3-2) with TRBJ2-1, with a tentative D call TRBD2 (5 bases). Germline V gives CDR1 LGHDT, CDR2 YNNKEL (reference sequence). The V and J ends lost 4 bases and 7 bases respectively, with 20 bases between them. The CDR3 extends over 16 amino acids. The CDR3 DNA reads as TGTGCCAGCAGCCCCCGGTGGGGAGCGGCGGCTAATGAGCAGTTCTTC. Translated: CASSPRWGAAANEQFF.